These 27 T cell receptor beta chains were all obtained from the same sample, sequenced in a study of T-cell reconstitution after alpha-beta-depleted transplantation in children (dated by TCRdb to 2016 to 2018). Library preparation employed PCR. Sequencing was carried out with an Illumina HiSeq 2500. TCR library preparation used molecular barcoding, with unique molecular identifiers applied to normalize quantification of the TCRbeta repertoire. TCRdb reprocessing: public reads trimmed at Q25 with fastp, clones called with MiXCR, in-frame beta chains kept. Rows are combined by CDR3 protein, so each entry shows the most common genes and DNA. The sample contains hundreds of thousands of distinct CDR3 sequences, roughly 18% of them found a single time. The ten largest clones take up 40% to 50% of the sample. According to the study, the label for this sample's treatment or condition signals: allogeneic hematopoietic cell transplantation with graft depleted of TCRalphabeta T cells and CD19 B cells.

This sample comprised PBMCs, mostly from graft donor cells, obtained 360 days after TCRalphabeta/CD19-depleted stem cell transplant. These receptor sequences come from a male patient between 2 and 9 years old who had a stem cell transplant for acute lymphoblastic leukemia, so the T cells may come from the graft donor.

V and J are TRBV6-5 and TRBJ2-5, with D perhaps TRBD2 (6 bases). Looked up from germline, CDR1 is MNHEY and CDR2 is SVGAGI. This CDR3 has 13 amino acids. The V end lost 1 base, the J end lost 7 bases, and 10 bases lay between the germline ends. CDR3 in amino acids: CASSYLEGVTQYF. The CDR3 DNA follows: TGTGCCAGCAGTTACTTGGAGGGAGTGACCCAGTACTTC.

This clonotype was seen a few times. The chain has TRBV11-2 and TRBJ2-2, with D perhaps given as TRBD1 or TRBD2 (5 bases each). CDR3 length: 16 amino acids. The V end lost 4 bases, the J end lost 5 bases, and 17 bases lay between the germline ends. CDR1 SGHAT and CDR2 FQNNGV come from the germline V gene. For the CDR3, the DNA is TGTGCCAGCAGCTCCCCGGCCGGGACCGGGACCGGGGAGCTGTTTTTT. This translates into CASSSPAGTGTGELFF.

The rearrangement joins TRBV20-1 to TRBJ1-6; D uncertain. V lost 2 bases and J 7 bases, leaving 12 bases between the germline ends. The CDR3 is made up of 14 amino acids. Germline CDR1 is DFQATT and CDR2 is SNEGSKA (reference sequence). The CDR3 spells CSARPGRRNSPLHF. CDR3 sequence (DNA): TGCAGTGCTAGACCCGGACGGAGGAATTCACCCCTCCACTTT.

This clonotype was seen a handful of times. The chain combines TRBV27 with TRBJ2-7; TRBD1 agrees at 9 bases. Germline CDR1 MNHEY, CDR2 SMNVEV (reference sequence). This CDR3 is built from 16 residues. V lost 6 bases to trimming and J lost 7 bases; unmatched junction nucleotides: 16. This CDR3 reads CASSQPGTGPSGEQYF. CDR3 bases: TGTGCCAGCAGCCAACCCGGGACAGGGCCTTCGGGAGAGCAGTACTTC.

This clonotype has a count of ten or more. The chain has TRBV3-1 and TRBJ2-1, with 9 bases aligning to TRBD2. Germline trimming cut 1 base from V and 10 bases from J; bases unmatched to any gene: 5. Germline V lookup: CDR1 LGHDT, CDR2 YNNKEL (reference sequence). This CDR3 contains 14 residues. As DNA, the CDR3 is TGTGCCAGCAGCCAAGGACTAGCGGACCCGGAGCAGTTCTTC. This codes for CASSQGLADPEQFF.

V gene TRBV10-3 combines with J gene TRBJ2-7; 8 bases map to TRBD2. Germline-derived CDR1 and CDR2 are ENHRY and SYGVKD. V shed 5 bases and J 4 bases; nucleotides not matched to a gene: 7. The CDR3 length is 14 residues. In DNA, the CDR3 is TGTGCCATCAGTACGGGACTAGAAAATTACGAGCAGTACTTC. Amino acid sequence: CAISTGLENYEQYF.

This clonotype was observed a handful of times. The V call is TRBV12-3 or TRBV12-4, the J call TRBJ1-6; D possibly corresponds to TRBD1 (6 bases). V was shortened by 3 bases and J by 0 bases, with 12 bases between the two germline ends. The CDR3 sequence is 17 residues long. The CDR3 coding sequence is TGTGCCAGCAGTTTCTCAGGGGAAAGCTCCTATAATTCACCCCTCCACTTT. Its translation: CASSFSGESSYNSPLHF.

There are a few counts of this clonotype. The chain recombines TRBV6-2 or TRBV6-3 with TRBJ1-2, with 8 bases aligning to TRBD1. J was trimmed by 7 bases and V by 4 bases; bases with no gene match: 5. The CDR3 runs 13 residues. Germline V gives CDR1 MNHEY, CDR2 SVGEGT. The DNA of the CDR3 is TGTGCCAGCAGTTCGGACAGGGCTGCTGGCTACACCTTC. The encoded protein is CASSSDRAAGYTF.

This clonotype was detected a few times. The chain joins TRBV20-1 to TRBJ1-5; a weak D match, TRBD1 (5 bases). With 3 bases removed from V and 4 bases from J, the gap between germline ends came to 16 bases. CDR1 DFQATT and CDR2 SNEGSKA come from the germline V gene (reference sequence). The CDR3 covers 15 residues. Written as DNA, the CDR3 is TGCAGTGCTAGTCTCACCGGGGGGTTGAATCAGCCCCAGCATTTT. Its translation is CSASLTGGLNQPQHF.

This sequence joins TRBV2 and TRBJ2-7; D unresolved. Per the germline V gene, CDR1 is SNHLY and CDR2 is FYNNEI. The V and J ends lost 6 bases and 0 bases respectively, with 12 bases between them. This CDR3 is built from 14 residues. CDR3 amino acids: CASRSPVSSYEQYF. DNA for the CDR3: TGTGCCAGCAGATCCCCGGTCAGCTCCTACGAGCAGTACTTC.

The chain has TRBV4-1 and TRBJ2-7, with D possibly being TRBD2 (5 bases). Germline V gene sequence: CDR1 MGHRA, CDR2 YSYEKL. This CDR3 is built from 14 residues. Trimming took 0 bases from V and 5 from J, leaving 11 bases between them. CDR3: CASSQDLAGDEQYF. The CDR3 coding sequence is TGCGCCAGCAGCCAAGATCTAGCCGGGGACGAGCAGTACTTC.

The chain is built from TRBV7-8 and TRBJ1-5; D is undetermined. Trimming shortened V by 2 bases and J by 0 bases, and 14 bases separated the two germline ends. CDR1 is SGHVS, CDR2 FQNEAQ, per germline. There are 17 residues in the CDR3. The CDR3: CASSLRLGRNSNQPQHF. CDR3 nucleotide sequence: TGTGCCAGCAGCTTAAGGTTAGGGAGAAATAGCAATCAGCCCCAGCATTTT.

This clonotype was counted a few times. V gene TRBV5-6 combines with J gene TRBJ2-1, with 11 bases lining up with TRBD2. Trimming cost V 4 bases and J 3 bases; bases outside gene matches: 12. This CDR3 comprises 18 residues. The V gene's germline CDR1 is SGHDT and CDR2 YYEEEE. CDR3 residues: CASSGGGLAETNYNEQFF. In nucleotides, the CDR3 is TGTGCCAGCAGCGGGGGGGGACTAGCGGAGACCAACTACAATGAGCAGTTCTTC.

This clonotype has a handful of counts. The V call is TRBV7-9, the J call TRBJ2-7, with 14 bases matching TRBD2. The CDR3 length is 17 residues. Germline trimming cut 5 bases from V and 2 bases from J; bases unmatched to any gene: 8. The V gene's germline CDR1 is SEHNR and CDR2 FQNEAQ (reference sequence). CDR3 DNA: TGTGCCAGCAGCCTCGGACTAGCGGGGGGCACCACCTACGAGCAGTACTTC. This sequence encodes CASSLGLAGGTTYEQYF.

The chain employs TRBV11-1 and TRBJ2-6; 7 bases line up with TRBD1. Losses at the gene ends were 5 bases for V and 4 bases for J; bases not matched to a gene: 11. Germline CDR1 reads SGHAT; CDR2 reads FQDESV (reference sequence). The CDR3 is made up of 17 amino acids. The CDR3 DNA sequence: TGTGCCAGCAGCCCGAGGACAGGCCCGACGGGGGCCAACGTCCTGACTTTC. Encoded protein: CASSPRTGPTGANVLTF. The complete variable domain, with remaining parts taken from reference TRBV11-1 and TRBJ2-6, reads EAEVAQSPRYKITEKSQAVAFWCDPISGHATLYWYRQILGQGPELLVQFQDESVVDDSQLPKDRFSAERLKGVDSTLKIQPAELGDSAMYLCASSPRTGPTGANVLTFGAGSRLTVL.

This chain links TRBV5-1 with TRBJ1-1; possible D gene TRBD1, 6 bases. The CDR3 has 16 amino acids. V lost 0 bases, J lost 1 base, and 13 bases lay in between. CDR1 SGHRS and CDR2 YFSETQ come from the germline V gene. The CDR3 reads CASSLGGGGPNTEAFF. CDR3 bases: TGCGCCAGCAGCTTGGGAGGCGGGGGCCCGAACACTGAAGCTTTCTTT.

This clonotype was observed a few times. CDR3 in amino acids: CSARGSSSYEQYF. The CDR3, as DNA: TGCAGTGCTAGAGGGAGTTCCTCCTACGAGCAGTACTTC. This chain connects TRBV20-1 to TRBJ2-7, with unresolved D. Germline CDR1 DFQATT, CDR2 SNEGSKA (reference sequence). The ends were cut back, 1 base at V and 0 bases at J, with 7 bases in the middle. The CDR3 sequence is 13 residues long.

This clonotype was counted only a few times. The chain combines TRBV4-2 with TRBJ2-2; D gene uncertain. The CDR3 runs to 16 residues. CDR1 LGHNA and CDR2 YNFKEQ come from the germline V gene. Trimming shortened V by 0 bases and J by 6 bases, and 14 bases separated the two germline ends. CDR3 loop: CASSQEASGLAGELFF. CDR3 nucleotide sequence: TGTGCCAGCAGCCAAGAAGCCTCAGGTTTGGCCGGGGAGCTGTTTTTT.

This chain links TRBV5-1 with TRBJ2-7; 7 nucleotides line up with TRBD1. CDR1 SGHRS and CDR2 YFSETQ come from the germline V gene. The CDR3 spans 13 residues. Trimming at V came to 1 base and at J to 5 bases, leaving 3 bases not matched to a gene. The CDR3 coding sequence is TGCGCCAGCAGCTTGAGGGGGCCTGACGAGCAGTACTTC. Protein: CASSLRGPDEQYF.

The V gene is TRBV2, the J gene TRBJ2-5, with D unclear. CDR1 is SNHLY, CDR2 FYNNEI, per germline. The V end lost 9 bases, the J end lost 2 bases, and 4 bases lay between the germline ends. The CDR3 runs to 10 residues. CDR3 loop: CASGQETQYF. DNA of the CDR3: TGTGCCAGTGGGCAAGAGACCCAGTACTTC.

This clonotype has only a few counts. V usage is TRBV12-3 or TRBV12-4 and J usage is TRBJ1-3; D may be TRBD1 (6 bases). This CDR3 contains 15 residues. V was pared by 3 bases and J by 0 bases, with 9 bases between. CDR3 sequence: CASSLGHDSGNTIYF. The CDR3 DNA sequence: TGTGCCAGCAGTTTGGGACACGACTCTGGAAACACCATATATTTT.

The V gene is TRBV6-8, the J gene TRBJ2-2, with D hard to call. Germline CDR1 reads MNHGY; CDR2 reads SAAAGT. V lost 0 bases to trimming and J lost 7 bases, with 6 bases between them. CDR3 length: 13 amino acids. The CDR3: CASSYSILGELFF. The CDR3 bases are TGTGCCAGCAGTTACTCGATCCTCGGGGAGCTGTTTTTT.

The chain joins TRBV6-1 to TRBJ1-1; D gene unclear. V lost 8 bases to trimming and J lost 1 base, with 14 bases between them. The germline V gene encodes CDR1 MNHNS and CDR2 SASEGT. This CDR3 spans 14 amino acids. CDR3 nucleotides: TGTGCCAGCCCCCCCGCTTGGACGAACACTGAAGCTTTCTTT. Its protein is CASPPAWTNTEAFF.

This clonotype was observed a few times. This chain connects TRBV12-3 or TRBV12-4 to TRBJ2-3; possibly TRBD2 for D (6 bases). The V end was cut by 2 bases, the J end by 2 bases, with 11 bases between. This CDR3 is built from 15 residues. The CDR3 nucleotides are TGTGCCAGCAGTTTACGGGACTTGAACACAGATACGCAGTATTTT. Its protein product is CASSLRDLNTDTQYF.

CDR3 sequence (DNA): TGTGCCAGCAGCTTAGATACAGGGGGCCCTCCCGGGGAGCTGTTTTTT. It is translated as CASSLDTGGPPGELFF. This chain joins TRBV7-8 and TRBJ2-2, with TRBD1 matching 9 bases. The length of the CDR3 is 16 residues. In germline, CDR1 is SGHVS, CDR2 FQNEAQ. The trim removed 1 base at V and 6 bases at J, leaving 6 bases unmatched.

This sequence joins TRBV27 and TRBJ2-3; D gene uncertain. Between the trimmed V and J ends, which lost 5 bases and 0 bases, there was a span of 9 bases. The CDR3 consists of 14 residues. CDR1 is MNHEY, CDR2 SMNVEV, per germline (reference sequence). CDR3 protein: CASSRASSTDTQYF. CDR3 nucleotides: TGTGCCAGCAGTCGCGCATCTAGCACAGATACGCAGTATTTT.

This clonotype was found a few times. This chain uses TRBV20-1 with TRBJ2-5; 8 bases are shared with TRBD1. The V gene's germline CDR1 is DFQATT and CDR2 SNEGSKA (reference sequence). The CDR3 loop spans 14 amino acids. V lost 7 bases and J lost 2; bases outside the gene matches: 9. This CDR3 reads CSESDRTGQETQYF. CDR3 DNA: TGCAGTGAGTCGGACAGGACAGGGCAAGAGACCCAGTACTTC.